This T cell receptor (beta chain) was observed in a study of T cell changes during pregnancy in multiple sclerosis. Assay used: immunoSEQ multiplex PCR; TCRdb lists only in-frame clones, some missing. The sample records about 50,000 clones, 92% being singletons. The ends lost 6 bases at V and 1 base at J; junction bases unmatched: 9. Germline V lookup: CDR1 WSHSY, CDR2 SAAADI. The CDR3 covers 15 residues. The chain couples TRBV10-2 to TRBJ2-7; TRBD1 matches at 7 bases. The source was CD4+ T cells from peripheral blood mononuclear cells, collected after pregnancy. This TCR was sampled from a female donor with multiple sclerosis, enrolled in a pregnancy study. CDR3 in amino acids: CASSAYRGGSYEQYF. For the CDR3, the DNA is TGCGCCAGCAGCGCATACAGGGGTGGGTCCTACGAGCAGTACTTC.